What follows describes a single TCR beta chain. The data were obtained in a study of blood T cell repertoires in COVID-19. The table came from immunoSEQ multiplex PCR; TCRdb's copy has only in-frame clones and leaves some out. The sample records about 99,000 clones, more than 65% being singletons. V was pared by 7 bases and J by 6 bases, with 22 bases between. The CDR3 loop spans 16 amino acids. Germline-derived CDR1 and CDR2 are MDHEN and SYDVKM. The sequencing sample was made of peripheral blood. The receptor was isolated from an elderly woman with active or convalescent COVID-19. This chain uses TRBV28 with TRBJ2-4; possibly TRBD1 for D (6 bases). The CDR3 reads CASTGVGPLGGNIQYF. CDR3 nucleotides: TGTGCCAGCACCGGAGTGGGCCCACTAGGGGGAAACATTCAGTACTTC.